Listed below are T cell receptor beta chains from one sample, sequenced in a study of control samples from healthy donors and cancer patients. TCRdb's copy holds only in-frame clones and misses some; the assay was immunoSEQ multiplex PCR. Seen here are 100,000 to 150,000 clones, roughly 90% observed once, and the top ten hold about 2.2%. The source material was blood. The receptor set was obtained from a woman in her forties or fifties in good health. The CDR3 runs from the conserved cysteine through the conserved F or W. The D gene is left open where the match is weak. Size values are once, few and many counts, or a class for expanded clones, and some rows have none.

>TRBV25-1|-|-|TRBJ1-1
TGTGCCAGCAGTGAATTGCACGGGAACACTGAAGCTTTCTTT
CASSELHGNTEAFF
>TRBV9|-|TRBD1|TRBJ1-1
TGTGCCAGCAGCGTAGGGGGACAGGCAAGCCAAGCTTTCTTT
CASSVGGQASQAFF
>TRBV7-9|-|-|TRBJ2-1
TGTGCCAGCAGCCCGTCACCGACATCTTCCTACAATGAGCAGTTCTTC
CASSPSPTSSYNEQFF
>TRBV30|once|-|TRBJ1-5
TGTGCCTGGAGTGGCACTAATCAGCCCCAGCATTTT
CAWSGTNQPQHF
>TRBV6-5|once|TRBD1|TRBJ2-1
TGTGCCAGCAGCTTCAACAGGGGGCTCTACAATGAGCAGTTCTTC
CASSFNRGLYNEQFF
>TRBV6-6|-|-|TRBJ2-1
TGTGCCAGCAGCGAACTTGGGACGTACAATGAGCAGTTCTTC
CASSELGTYNEQFF
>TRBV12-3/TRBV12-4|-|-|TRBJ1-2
TGTGCCAGCAGGCCGGACGGGAACTATGGCTACACCTTC
CASRPDGNYGYTF
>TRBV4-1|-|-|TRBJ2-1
TGCGCCAGCAGCCTAAGGGAGAGGACAGCAACCTACAATGAGCAGTTCTTC
CASSLRERTATYNEQFF
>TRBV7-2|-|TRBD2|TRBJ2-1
TGTGCCAGCAGCCCGGGAATGGGGGGGGTAATCAATGAGCAGTTCTTC
CASSPGMGGVINEQFF
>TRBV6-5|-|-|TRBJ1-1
TGTGTCAGTTGGGGGGGCGCGACTGAAGCTTTCTTT
CVSWGGATEAFF
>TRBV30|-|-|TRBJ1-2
TGTGCCTGGAGTTATGAGTCTAACTATGGCTACACCTTC
CAWSYESNYGYTF
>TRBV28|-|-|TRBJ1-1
TGTGCCAGTCTTCAGCTAAACACTGAAGCTTTCTTT
CASLQLNTEAFF
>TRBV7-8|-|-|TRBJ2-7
TGTGCCAGCAGCTTAGGGACAGCCTACGAGCAGTACTTC
CASSLGTAYEQYF
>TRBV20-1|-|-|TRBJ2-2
TGCAGTGCTAGTGGTAGGGCGAACACCGGGGAGCTGTTTTTT
CSASGRANTGELFF
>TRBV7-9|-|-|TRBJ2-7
TGTGCCAGCAGCTTAGCCGGGACACCTACCTACGAGCAGTACTTC
CASSLAGTPTYEQYF
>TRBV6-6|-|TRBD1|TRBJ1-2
TGTGCCAGCACCTTAGACAGGGGTGGCTACACCTTC
CASTLDRGGYTF